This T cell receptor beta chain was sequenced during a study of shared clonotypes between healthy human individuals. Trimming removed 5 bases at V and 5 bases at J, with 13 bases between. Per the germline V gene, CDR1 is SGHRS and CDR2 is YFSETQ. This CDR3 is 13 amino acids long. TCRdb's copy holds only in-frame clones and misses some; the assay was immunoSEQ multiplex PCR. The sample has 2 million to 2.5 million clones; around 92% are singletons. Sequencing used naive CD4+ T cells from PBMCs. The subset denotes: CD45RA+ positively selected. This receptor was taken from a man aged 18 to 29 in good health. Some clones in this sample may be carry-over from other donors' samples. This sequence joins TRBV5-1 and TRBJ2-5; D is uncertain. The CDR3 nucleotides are TGCGCCAGCAGATTCAGGAGCGCGGAGACCCAGTACTTC. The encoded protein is CASRFRSAETQYF.